The sequence of this T cell receptor beta chain was determined in a study of T-cell reconstitution after alpha-beta-depleted transplantation in children. This clonotype was detected only a few times. Trimming stripped 3 bases from V and 0 bases from J, with 11 bases between. CDR3 length: 14 residues. CDR1 and CDR2 (germline): DFQATT, SNEGSKA (reference sequence). The authors prepared the TCRbeta library with unique molecular identifiers. TCRdb itself ran the PCR reads through MiXCR, one entry per CDR3 protein. Of 90,000 to 150,000 distinct CDR3 sequences listed, 23% were seen once; the top ten hold about 10%.

The receptor comes from a male patient aged 2-9 years who had a stem cell transplant for chronic granulomatous disease, so the T cells may come from the graft donor. J is TRBJ2-5 and V is TRBV20-1; D is uncertain. Source: PBMCs, mostly from graft donor cells, taken 180 days after TCRalphabeta/CD19-depleted stem cell transplant. The CDR3 sequence is CSASSGIYQETQYF. The CDR3 bases are TGCAGTGCTAGTTCCGGAATTTACCAAGAGACCCAGTACTTC.